These T cell receptor beta chains were read from a single sample in a study of radiotherapy plus CTLA-4 blockade in lung cancer. Sequencing used immunoSEQ multiplex PCR; TCRdb keeps in-frame clones, though not all of them. Of more than 55,000 clones listed, more than 60% are singletons. The sequencing used peripheral blood, collected from a patient treated with radiotherapy plus ipilimumab. These receptors all stem from a human donor with non-small cell lung cancer who had a partial response to radiotherapy plus ipilimumab. The CDR3 runs from the conserved cysteine through the conserved F or W. A D gene is named only where the DNA matches it firmly. Clone size appears in some rows only: once, few, many, or a class for an expanded clone.

clone size: .
V gene: TRBV27
D gene: .
J gene: TRBJ2-5
CDR3 DNA: TGTGCCAGCAGTTTAACAGGGCGAGAGACCCAGTACTTC
CDR3 protein: CASSLTGRETQYF

clone size: .
V gene: TRBV29-1
D gene: .
J gene: TRBJ1-4
CDR3 DNA: TGCAGCGTTGATCCTTCAGGGATGGAGGAAAAACTGTTTTTT
CDR3 protein: CSVDPSGMEEKLFF

clone size: .
V gene: TRBV6-4
D gene: .
J gene: TRBJ1-1
CDR3 DNA: TGTGCCAGCAGTGACAGGGCGGGGACTGAAGCTTTCTTT
CDR3 protein: CASSDRAGTEAFF

clone size: .
V gene: TRBV7-6
D gene: TRBD2
J gene: TRBJ2-2
CDR3 DNA: TGTGCCAGCAGCTTAGGGACCCTAGCGGGGGTGACCGGGGAGCTGTTTTTT
CDR3 protein: CASSLGTLAGVTGELFF

clone size: few
V gene: TRBV19
D gene: TRBD1
J gene: TRBJ1-1
CDR3 DNA: TGTGCCAGTAGTATAGATAGGACAGGGGTTTTGAACACTGAAGCTTTCTTT
CDR3 protein: CASSIDRTGVLNTEAFF

clone size: .
V gene: TRBV7-8
D gene: TRBD2
J gene: TRBJ2-1
CDR3 DNA: TGTGCCAGCAGCCTTCTAGCGGGGGGAAGCAATGAGCAGTTCTTC
CDR3 protein: CASSLLAGGSNEQFF

clone size: once
V gene: TRBV27
D gene: TRBD2
J gene: TRBJ2-3
CDR3 DNA: TGTGCCAGCAGTATACTAGCGGGGGGCCCTACAGATACGCAGTATTTT
CDR3 protein: CASSILAGGPTDTQYF

clone size: few
V gene: TRBV13
D gene: TRBD1
J gene: TRBJ1-2
CDR3 DNA: TGTGCCAGCAGCTTAGACGGACAGGGGAATGGCTACACCTTC
CDR3 protein: CASSLDGQGNGYTF

clone size: .
V gene: TRBV9
D gene: .
J gene: TRBJ1-6
CDR3 DNA: TGTGCCAGCAGCGTAGGAGGGGGCTCCTATAATTCACCCCTCCACTTT
CDR3 protein: CASSVGGGSYNSPLHF

clone size: .
V gene: TRBV6-1
D gene: TRBD1
J gene: TRBJ2-2
CDR3 DNA: TGTGCCAGCACCAGGACAGGGAGCACCGGGGAGCTGTTTTTT
CDR3 protein: CASTRTGSTGELFF

clone size: few
V gene: TRBV7-2
D gene: TRBD1
J gene: TRBJ2-5
CDR3 DNA: TGTGCCAGCAGCTTAGTCGACAGGGGCGAAGAGACCCAGTACTTC
CDR3 protein: CASSLVDRGEETQYF

clone size: .
V gene: TRBV11-2
D gene: TRBD1
J gene: TRBJ1-4
CDR3 DNA: TGTGCCAGCAGCTTAGATCTGGGCAGGGGGACCGATTTT
CDR3 protein: CASSLDLGRGTDF

clone size: .
V gene: TRBV30
D gene: .
J gene: TRBJ2-5
CDR3 DNA: TGTGCCTGGAGTGTACAAGGGGCAGAGACCCAGTACTTC
CDR3 protein: CAWSVQGAETQYF

clone size: once
V gene: TRBV6-1
D gene: TRBD1
J gene: TRBJ2-3
CDR3 DNA: TGTGCCAGCAGTGGCTTCGGGACAGGGGAAACAGATACGCAGTATTTT
CDR3 protein: CASSGFGTGETDTQYF

clone size: .
V gene: TRBV2
D gene: .
J gene: TRBJ2-3
CDR3 DNA: TGTGCCAGCAGTTACGGGGGAGGCACAGATACGCAGTATTTT
CDR3 protein: CASSYGGGTDTQYF

clone size: .
V gene: TRBV7-8
D gene: .
J gene: TRBJ2-2
CDR3 DNA: TGTGCCAGCAGCTTAAATTCCGGCACCGGGGAGCTGTTTTTT
CDR3 protein: CASSLNSGTGELFF

clone size: .
V gene: TRBV7-2
D gene: TRBD1
J gene: TRBJ1-5
CDR3 DNA: TGTGCCAGCAGCTTAGTAGGACAGGATCAGCCCCAGCATTTT
CDR3 protein: CASSLVGQDQPQHF

clone size: .
V gene: TRBV28
D gene: .
J gene: TRBJ1-6
CDR3 DNA: TGTGCCAGCAGCCCTATACAGGGCGGGTATTCACCCCTCCACTTT
CDR3 protein: CASSPIQGGYSPLHF

clone size: .
V gene: TRBV4-3
D gene: .
J gene: TRBJ1-1
CDR3 DNA: TGCGCCAGCAGTTTCGGTACAGCGGACACTGAAGCTTTCTTT
CDR3 protein: CASSFGTADTEAFF

clone size: .
V gene: TRBV6-5
D gene: TRBD1
J gene: TRBJ1-1
CDR3 DNA: TGTGCCAGCAGTCGATCTGACAGGGTGGCTGAAGCTTTCTTT
CDR3 protein: CASSRSDRVAEAFF

clone size: .
V gene: TRBV7-3
D gene: .
J gene: TRBJ2-3
CDR3 DNA: TGTGCCAGCAGCTCCCAGGGTTTCGCAGATACGCAGTATTTT
CDR3 protein: CASSSQGFADTQYF

clone size: .
V gene: TRBV4-2
D gene: .
J gene: TRBJ2-7
CDR3 DNA: TGTGCCAGCAGCCAAGGGGCCCCCCCCTACGAGCAGTACTTC
CDR3 protein: CASSQGAPPYEQYF

clone size: .
V gene: TRBV9
D gene: TRBD1
J gene: TRBJ1-6
CDR3 DNA: TGTGCCAGCAGCCCGACAGGGGGGGGTAATTCACCCCTCCACTTT
CDR3 protein: CASSPTGGGNSPLHF

clone size: .
V gene: TRBV9
D gene: TRBD1
J gene: TRBJ2-5
CDR3 DNA: TGTGCCAGCAGCCAGAGGGCAGGGGGAGAGACCCAGTACTTC
CDR3 protein: CASSQRAGGETQYF

clone size: .
V gene: TRBV7-9
D gene: TRBD1
J gene: TRBJ1-1
CDR3 DNA: TGTGCCAGCAGCTTAGAACAGGGGGTTGCTTTCTTT
CDR3 protein: CASSLEQGVAFF

clone size: few
V gene: TRBV5-4
D gene: .
J gene: TRBJ2-3
CDR3 DNA: TGTGCCAGCAGCCCCCGGGACTCAGGGTATACGCAGTATTTT
CDR3 protein: CASSPRDSGYTQYF

clone size: .
V gene: TRBV23-1
D gene: .
J gene: TRBJ2-1
CDR3 DNA: TGCGCCAGCAGTCAATCGGGAGCCCGGCTGTACAATGAGCAGTTCTTC
CDR3 protein: CASSQSGARLYNEQFF

clone size: .
V gene: TRBV7-8
D gene: TRBD1
J gene: TRBJ1-2
CDR3 DNA: TGTGCCAGCAGCTTAGGAACAGGGGGAGGCTACACCTTC
CDR3 protein: CASSLGTGGGYTF

clone size: few
V gene: TRBV4-1
D gene: .
J gene: TRBJ2-3
CDR3 DNA: TGCGCCAGCAGCCCGCGGGGAAGGGGGGGGGCCGTCAATACGCAGTATTTT
CDR3 protein: CASSPRGRGGAVNTQYF

clone size: .
V gene: TRBV11-1
D gene: TRBD1
J gene: TRBJ1-1
CDR3 DNA: TGTGCCAGCAGTCGAGCCGGGACAGGGGGTGGGACTGAAGCTTTCTTT
CDR3 protein: CASSRAGTGGGTEAFF

clone size: once
V gene: TRBV5-5
D gene: .
J gene: TRBJ2-3
CDR3 DNA: TGTGCCAGCAGCTTGGGCGGAATAAGCACAGATACGCAGTATTTT
CDR3 protein: CASSLGGISTDTQYF

clone size: .
V gene: TRBV29-1
D gene: TRBD2
J gene: TRBJ2-3
CDR3 DNA: TGCAGCGTTGTCCCGGGGGGGACCACAGATACGCAGTATTTT
CDR3 protein: CSVVPGGTTDTQYF

clone size: .
V gene: TRBV19
D gene: .
J gene: TRBJ1-1
CDR3 DNA: TGTGCCAGCGGACACTGGAACACTGAAGCTTTCTTT
CDR3 protein: CASGHWNTEAFF

clone size: .
V gene: TRBV27
D gene: .
J gene: TRBJ1-4
CDR3 DNA: TGTGCCAGCAGGGGGAAGGGGGGGGGAGATGAAAAACTGTTTTTT
CDR3 protein: CASRGKGGGDEKLFF

clone size: once
V gene: TRBV7-3
D gene: .
J gene: TRBJ2-3
CDR3 DNA: TGTGCCCCCTGGGTCAGTAACGCGGGGGATACGCAGTATTTT
CDR3 protein: CAPWVSNAGDTQYF

clone size: .
V gene: TRBV7-9
D gene: .
J gene: TRBJ1-2
CDR3 DNA: TGTGCCAGCAGCCGGGGGGCAGGGCTCGGGAACTATGGCTACACCTTC
CDR3 protein: CASSRGAGLGNYGYTF

clone size: .
V gene: TRBV14
D gene: .
J gene: TRBJ1-1
CDR3 DNA: TGTGCCAGCAGCCAAGGCGGCCGAGCTTTCTTT
CDR3 protein: CASSQGGRAFF

clone size: .
V gene: TRBV9
D gene: TRBD2
J gene: TRBJ2-1
CDR3 DNA: TGTGCCAGCAGCGTAGTAGGGACTAGCGGGGGGGCCTATTCCAATGAGCAGTTCTTC
CDR3 protein: CASSVVGTSGGAYSNEQFF

clone size: .
V gene: TRBV11-1
D gene: TRBD1
J gene: TRBJ2-2
CDR3 DNA: TGTGCCAGCAGTTGGGACAGGGGTAACACCGGGGAGCTGTTTTTT
CDR3 protein: CASSWDRGNTGELFF

clone size: .
V gene: TRBV11-3
D gene: TRBD1
J gene: TRBJ1-1
CDR3 DNA: TGTGCCAGCAGCAACAGGGGAACTGAAGCTTTCTTT
CDR3 protein: CASSNRGTEAFF

clone size: .
V gene: TRBV19
D gene: TRBD1
J gene: TRBJ2-3
CDR3 DNA: TGTGCCAGTAGCAGGGGACAGGGGTCAGATACGCAGTATTTT
CDR3 protein: CASSRGQGSDTQYF

clone size: .
V gene: TRBV14
D gene: .
J gene: TRBJ2-7
CDR3 DNA: TGTGCCAGCAGCCAAGATCGGTCCCTAACTTCCTACGAGCAGTACTTC
CDR3 protein: CASSQDRSLTSYEQYF

clone size: .
V gene: TRBV27
D gene: .
J gene: TRBJ1-1
CDR3 DNA: TGTGCCAGCAGATCGGGGGGGAAGGGGGTTGGTGAAGCTTTCTTT
CDR3 protein: CASRSGGKGVGEAFF

clone size: .
V gene: TRBV19
D gene: .
J gene: TRBJ1-1
CDR3 DNA: TGTGCCAGTAATCGGGGGACTGAAGCTTTCTTT
CDR3 protein: CASNRGTEAFF

clone size: .
V gene: TRBV7-6
D gene: .
J gene: TRBJ1-3
CDR3 DNA: TGTGCCAGCAGCTTACATGATCAGGGGATCGGAAACACCATATATTTT
CDR3 protein: CASSLHDQGIGNTIYF

clone size: .
V gene: TRBV19
D gene: .
J gene: TRBJ1-5
CDR3 DNA: TGTGCCAGTAGTATGGTCCAGGCCCAGCCCCAGCATTTT
CDR3 protein: CASSMVQAQPQHF

clone size: .
V gene: TRBV10-2
D gene: TRBD1
J gene: TRBJ1-1
CDR3 DNA: TGCGCCAGCAGTGGGACAGGGGACACTGAAGCTTTCTTT
CDR3 protein: CASSGTGDTEAFF

clone size: .
V gene: TRBV5-1
D gene: TRBD2
J gene: TRBJ2-5
CDR3 DNA: TGCGCCAGCAGCTTGGCCAGCGGGGGGGAGACCCAGTACTTC
CDR3 protein: CASSLASGGETQYF

clone size: few
V gene: TRBV27
D gene: .
J gene: TRBJ1-2
CDR3 DNA: TGTGCCAGCAGAGACCACAGCCAAGCTAACTATGGCTACACCTTC
CDR3 protein: CASRDHSQANYGYTF

clone size: .
V gene: TRBV5-1
D gene: .
J gene: TRBJ1-1
CDR3 DNA: TGCGCCAGCAGCCCCAGGACACGGACCTTGAACACTGAAGCTTTCTTT
CDR3 protein: CASSPRTRTLNTEAFF

clone size: once
V gene: TRBV6-6
D gene: .
J gene: TRBJ2-5
CDR3 DNA: TGTGCCAGCAGACCGGTGACTAAAGGGGAGACCCAGTACTTC
CDR3 protein: CASRPVTKGETQYF

clone size: .
V gene: TRBV19
D gene: .
J gene: TRBJ2-1
CDR3 DNA: TGTGCCAGTAGCATCGTTGCGGCAGGGTCCAATGAGCAGTTCTTC
CDR3 protein: CASSIVAAGSNEQFF

clone size: .
V gene: TRBV29-1
D gene: .
J gene: TRBJ2-1
CDR3 DNA: TGCAGCGTTGAACCCGCGGGGACCTTATACAATGAGCAGTTCTTC
CDR3 protein: CSVEPAGTLYNEQFF

clone size: .
V gene: TRBV9
D gene: TRBD2
J gene: TRBJ2-5
CDR3 DNA: TGTGCCAGCAGCGTAGATACTAGCGGGGGCAGGGAGACCCAGTACTTC
CDR3 protein: CASSVDTSGGRETQYF

clone size: many
V gene: TRBV9
D gene: .
J gene: TRBJ2-1
CDR3 DNA: TGTGCCAGCAGCGCCCAACCGAGGGATGAGCAGTTCTTC
CDR3 protein: CASSAQPRDEQFF

clone size: .
V gene: TRBV7-2
D gene: TRBD1
J gene: TRBJ1-2
CDR3 DNA: TGTGCCAGCAGCTATCAGGGGGATAACTATGGCTACACCTTC
CDR3 protein: CASSYQGDNYGYTF

clone size: .
V gene: TRBV5-8
D gene: TRBD2
J gene: TRBJ2-1
CDR3 DNA: TGTGCCAGCAGGCGGGAGAGCTCCTACAATGAGCAGTTCTTC
CDR3 protein: CASRRESSYNEQFF

clone size: .
V gene: TRBV27
D gene: TRBD1
J gene: TRBJ2-1
CDR3 DNA: TGTGCCAGCAGTTCCTGGGACAGCGGTCATGAGCAGTTCTTC
CDR3 protein: CASSSWDSGHEQFF

clone size: .
V gene: TRBV2
D gene: .
J gene: TRBJ2-7
CDR3 DNA: TGTGCCAGCACCGACCCAGGGAACTACGAGCAGTACTTC
CDR3 protein: CASTDPGNYEQYF

clone size: once
V gene: TRBV6-5
D gene: TRBD1
J gene: TRBJ2-7
CDR3 DNA: TGTGCCAGCAGGACTGGACAGGGGGCCGACGAGCAGTACTTC
CDR3 protein: CASRTGQGADEQYF